The 27 T cell receptor beta chains listed next were all sequenced from one sample in a study of regulatory T cells in long-lasting Graves disease. Time point indicated: newly diagnosed GD, antithyroid drugs for less than 3 months. Making the TCR library involved RNA that had been extracted from PBMCs. Through Arm-PCR of CDR3 regions and iRepertoire HTBI primers, TCR beta libraries were built. TCRdb analysed the multiplex PCR reads with MiXCR anew, one entry per CDR3 protein. Found here are approximately 360,000 distinct CDR3 sequences, about 10% of them singletons; the top ten hold approximately 20%. These same data were also listed under a study on T cells in Graves' hyperthyroidism and ophthalmopathy.

Sequencing used peripheral blood mononuclear cells (PBMCs), obtained at new diagnosis, from a patient treated with antithyroid drugs. The receptor set was obtained from a woman aged 18 to 35 with Graves disease.

The chain recombines TRBV6-1 with TRBJ1-2; no firm D call. Germline loops: CDR1 MNHNS, CDR2 SASEGT. The length of the CDR3 is 11 residues. V was clipped by 8 bases and J by 10 bases, with 14 bases between them. The DNA for the CDR3 is TGTGCCAGCGAAGGAATTCTTGTCTACACCTTC. Translating it yields CASEGILVYTF.

This clonotype was detected ten times or more. The chain couples TRBV12-3 or TRBV12-4 to TRBJ1-4; D gene ambiguous. Trimming took off 6 bases at V and 0 bases at J, with 14 bases between the two ends. CDR3 size: 16 residues. In DNA, the CDR3 is TGTGCCAGCAGGCCCAACTACGCTGCAACTAATGAAAAACTGTTTTTT. Its protein is CASRPNYAATNEKLFF.

On this clonotype itself: This may arise from a read error, as a much more abundant clone is one base away. J is TRBJ2-4 and V is TRBV12-3 or TRBV12-4; 7 bases are shared with TRBD1. The length of the CDR3 is 14 residues. CDR3 in amino acids: CASSDRVAKSIQYF. The CDR3 coding sequence is TGTGCCAGCAGTGACAGGGTCGCCAAAAGCATTCAGTACTTC.

The gene calls are TRBV11-2 and TRBJ1-1; weak D call: TRBD1 (5 bases). This CDR3 has 15 residues. Germline V gene lookup returns CDR1 SGHAT and CDR2 FQNNGV. V dropped 1 base and J dropped 0 bases, with 9 bases sitting between them. The DNA for the CDR3 is TGTGCCAGCAGCTTAGTGGGCAGGGTGAACACTGAAGCTTTCTTT. As protein: CASSLVGRVNTEAFF.

The CDR3 DNA reads as TGCAGCGGGAGGCGGGGCCTACACAATGAGCAGTTCTTC. Translating gives CSGRRGLHNEQFF. The chain employs TRBV29-1 and TRBJ2-1; the D gene is possibly TRBD2 (6 bases). CDR3 size: 13 residues. V lost 7 bases, J lost 5 bases, and 15 bases lay in between. In germline, CDR1 is SQVTM, CDR2 ANQGSEA.

This clonotype was observed at least ten times. J is TRBJ2-1 and V is TRBV27; 9 bases align to TRBD1. Germline loops: CDR1 MNHEY, CDR2 SMNVEV (reference sequence). V lost 5 bases to trimming and J lost 7 bases; unmatched junction nucleotides: 9. CDR3 length: 15 residues. The CDR3 loop is CASSGGTGSHNEQFF. CDR3 nucleotide sequence: TGTGCCAGCAGTGGTGGGACAGGGTCACATAATGAGCAGTTCTTC.

The table lists this clonotype with many counts. This chain links TRBV6-1 with TRBJ1-2, with no clear D. CDR3 length equals 14 residues. Germline V gene data show CDR1 as MNHNS and CDR2 as SASEGT. V was cut by 8 bases and J by 3 bases, with 16 bases left in between. The CDR3 is CASCQTWTYYGYTF. DNA for the CDR3: TGTGCCAGCTGTCAGACTTGGACTTACTATGGCTACACCTTC.

This clonotype was detected ten times or more. This rearrangement joins TRBV3-1 to TRBJ2-3; D might be TRBD1 (6 bases). Trimming cost V 2 bases and J 5 bases, with 14 bases left between them. Germline V gene sequence: CDR1 LGHDT, CDR2 YNNKEL (reference sequence). The CDR3 extends over 15 amino acids. CDR3 DNA: TGTGCCAGCAGCCAACCTGTCGAGGGGGTAGATACGCAGTATTTT. Amino acid sequence: CASSQPVEGVDTQYF.

This clonotype was picked up many times. The rearrangement joins TRBV7-9 to TRBJ2-7, with TRBD2 matching over 7 bases. CDR3 length: 14 residues. The J segment lost 3 bases and the V segment lost 1 base, leaving 3 bases of the junction unmatched. Germline V lookup: CDR1 SEHNR, CDR2 FQNEAQ (reference sequence). The DNA for the CDR3 is TGTGCCAGCAGCTTAGACGGCGGGAGCTACGAGCAGTACTTC. Protein sequence: CASSLDGGSYEQYF.

This clonotype was picked up many times. This chain connects TRBV27 to TRBJ1-4; D perhaps matches TRBD1 (6 bases). V lost 5 bases, J lost 6 bases, and 13 bases lay in between. Germline CDR1 reads MNHEY; CDR2 reads SMNVEV (reference sequence). The CDR3 loop spans 14 amino acids. CDR3 in DNA: TGTGCCAGCAGTAACACAGGGAGGTATGAAAAACTGTTTTTT. Its translation is CASSNTGRYEKLFF.

As to this clonotype: This sequence may be a read error, since a much larger clone differs from it by one base. The rearrangement uses TRBV7-2 and TRBJ2-1; possible D gene TRBD1, 5 bases. Germline loops: CDR1 SGHTA, CDR2 FQGNSA. The length of the CDR3 is 16 residues. The CDR3 is CASSRTLRGSHNEQFF. DNA for the CDR3: TGTGCCAGCAGCCGAACACTTAGGGGCTCCCACAATGAGCAGTTCTTC.

This clonotype has ten or more counts. V and J are TRBV28 and TRBJ2-2, with 11 bases identical to TRBD1. The germline V gene encodes CDR1 MDHEN and CDR2 SYDVKM. Germline trimming cut 4 bases from V and 6 bases from J; bases unmatched to any gene: 7. The CDR3 covers 16 residues. CDR3 amino acids: CASSSDGQGASGELFF. CDR3 sequence (DNA): TGTGCCAGCAGTTCGGATGGACAGGGGGCTTCCGGGGAGCTGTTTTTT.

There are many counts of this clonotype. The V and J genes are TRBV27 and TRBJ1-1, with D perhaps matching TRBD1 (5 bases). This CDR3 comprises 12 residues. Germline CDR1 is MNHEY and CDR2 is SMNVEV (reference sequence). The V and J ends lost 6 bases and 9 bases respectively, with 14 bases between them. The CDR3 DNA reads as TGTGCCAGCAGCGGGAGGGGTGGACAAGCTTTCTTT. The encoded protein is CASSGRGGQAFF.

The table lists this clonotype with many counts. The V and J genes are TRBV27 and TRBJ1-2, with TRBD1 matching 9 bases. The length of the CDR3 is 16 residues. V trimming: 2 bases; J trimming: 7 bases; junction bases outside the gene matches: 11. Germline CDR1 reads MNHEY; CDR2 reads SMNVEV (reference sequence). CDR3: CASSLEGQGGRSGYTF. For the CDR3, the DNA is TGTGCCAGCAGTTTAGAGGGACAGGGAGGCCGATCTGGCTACACCTTC.

This clonotype was found many times. The rearrangement joins TRBV29-1 to TRBJ2-7; TRBD1 matches 7 bases. V was pared by 4 bases and J by 2 bases, with 2 bases of the junction left unmatched. The germline gives CDR1 SQVTM, CDR2 ANQGSEA. The CDR3 is 12 residues long. The CDR3 bases are TGCAGCGTTGTGGGACAGACCTACGAGCAGTACTTC. Translated: CSVVGQTYEQYF.

There are many counts of this clonotype. This chain uses TRBV19 with TRBJ1-2; a possible D gene is TRBD1 (5 bases). V lost 3 bases, J lost 4 bases, and 12 bases lay in between. Germline loops: CDR1 LNHDA, CDR2 SQIVND (reference sequence). This CDR3 region has 14 residues. CDR3 residues: CASSMEGRIYGYTF. The DNA of the CDR3 is TGTGCCAGTAGTATGGAGGGGCGTATCTATGGCTACACCTTC.

Many counts were recorded for this clonotype. V gene TRBV6-5 combines with J gene TRBJ2-1, with D perhaps matching TRBD1 or TRBD2 (5 bases each). Germline-derived CDR1 and CDR2 are MNHEY and SVGAGI. V shed 2 bases and J shed 5 bases, with 7 bases lying between them. The CDR3 runs 13 residues. Here the CDR3 DNA reads TGTGCCAGCAGTTACATGGGACACAATGAGCAGTTCTTC. Translation: CASSYMGHNEQFF.

The V call is TRBV5-1, the J call TRBJ2-5; TRBD2 matches 14 bases. This CDR3 spans 17 amino acids. V lost 4 bases and J lost 5; bases outside the gene matches: 10. From germline, CDR1 is SGHRS and CDR2 YFSETQ. As DNA, the CDR3 is TGCGCCAGCAGCACGGGACTAGCGGGAGATACGTCCGAGACCCAGTACTTC. Translating gives CASSTGLAGDTSETQYF.

There are many counts of this clonotype. The chain is built from TRBV7-8 and TRBJ1-3; possible D gene TRBD1, 5 bases. Per germline, CDR1 SGHVS and CDR2 FQNEAQ. V lost 0 bases to trimming and J lost 4 bases, with 7 bases between them. There are 14 residues in the CDR3. The CDR3 DNA reads TGTGCCAGCAGCTTAGCCAGGGCAGGAAACACCATATATTTT. Its protein is CASSLARAGNTIYF.

This clonotype was counted ten times or more. J is TRBJ1-1 and V is TRBV13, with a possible D match to TRBD1 (5 bases). V lost 0 bases, J lost 7 bases, and 15 bases lay in between. The CDR3 totals 15 residues. Germline assignment: CDR1 PRHDT and CDR2 FYEKMQ (reference sequence). DNA of the CDR3: TGTGCCAGCAGCTTAGGCCTAGCGGGACTAGGTGAAGCTTTCTTT. As protein: CASSLGLAGLGEAFF.

In its sample, this clonotype was seen a few times. V usage is TRBV12-3 or TRBV12-4 and J usage is TRBJ2-1, with a tentative D call TRBD2 (6 bases). This CDR3 contains 16 residues. Trimming took 4 bases from V and 0 from J, leaving 13 bases between them. The CDR3 loop is CASSWSGGSSYNEQFF. DNA for the CDR3: TGTGCCAGCAGTTGGTCTGGAGGGAGCTCCTACAATGAGCAGTTCTTC.

This chain links TRBV3-1 with TRBJ2-5, with 9 nucleotides matching TRBD1. V gave up 1 base and J gave up 5 bases; unmatched junction bases: 17. The CDR3 has 19 residues. Germline V lookup: CDR1 LGHDT, CDR2 YNNKEL (reference sequence). The CDR3 reads CASSQASDRGTWRSETQYF. The CDR3 DNA follows: TGTGCCAGCAGCCAAGCCTCGGACAGGGGAACTTGGCGCTCGGAGACCCAGTACTTC.

This clonotype showed up just a few times. The chain combines TRBV28 with TRBJ2-5; D assignment may be TRBD1 or TRBD2 (5 bases each). CDR1 is MDHEN, CDR2 SYDVKM, per germline. The V gene lost 7 bases and the J gene lost 5 bases, with 17 bases spanning the gap. The CDR3 totals 14 residues. CDR3 sequence reads: CASNEPGPGETQYF. The DNA for the CDR3 is TGTGCCAGCAACGAACCGGGACCCGGGGAGACCCAGTACTTC.

Details on this clonotype: This may stem from a read error, because a much larger clone lies one nucleotide away. The V call is TRBV27, the J call TRBJ2-1; a possible D gene is TRBD2 (5 bases). From germline, CDR1 is MNHEY and CDR2 SMNVEV (reference sequence). This CDR3 contains 15 residues. The ends were cut back, 5 bases at V and 7 bases at J, with 18 bases in the middle. Here the CDR3 DNA reads TGTGCCAGCAGTCTCTTCCTAGCACGTATGAATGAGCAGTTCTTC. Translation: CASSLFLARMNEQFF.

The chain recombines TRBV5-1 with TRBJ1-4; D might be TRBD1 (6 bases). CDR1 and CDR2 (germline): SGHRS, YFSETQ. CDR3 length: 14 residues. The germline V and J ends were trimmed by 5 bases and 8 bases, with 16 bases remaining between them. The CDR3, as DNA: TGCGCCAGCAGGGGGGGGCCCGAAGGGGAAAAACTGTTTTTT. Its protein is CASRGGPEGEKLFF. The full variable domain, its missing parts supplied by reference TRBV5-1 and TRBJ1-4, is KAGVTQTPRYLIKTRGQQVTLSCSPISGHRSVSWYQQTPGQGLQFLFEYFSETQRNKGNFPGRFSGRQFSNSRSEMNVSTLELGDSALYLCASRGGPEGEKLFFGSGTQLSVL.

This clonotype appeared many times. The genes are TRBV30 and TRBJ1-1; D call uncertain. Looked up from germline, CDR1 is GTSNPN and CDR2 is SVGIG (reference sequence). The CDR3 is 11 residues long. The V and J ends lost 2 bases and 5 bases respectively, with 6 bases between them. In nucleotides, the CDR3 is TGTGCCTGGAGTCGGGGAACTGAAGCTTTCTTT. This sequence encodes CAWSRGTEAFF.

This clonotype was seen just once. A junction boundary mismatches the germline segment, possibly from a read error. The chain is built from TRBV5-1 and TRBJ2-7; 8 nucleotides align to TRBD2. Germline V gene data show CDR1 as SGHRS and CDR2 as YFSETQ. The CDR3 extends over 16 amino acids. The CDR3 reads CASSLGGGAGGYEQYF. DNA for the CDR3: TGCGCCAGCAGTTTGGGAGGCGGTGCGGGGGGCTACGAGCAGTACTTC.